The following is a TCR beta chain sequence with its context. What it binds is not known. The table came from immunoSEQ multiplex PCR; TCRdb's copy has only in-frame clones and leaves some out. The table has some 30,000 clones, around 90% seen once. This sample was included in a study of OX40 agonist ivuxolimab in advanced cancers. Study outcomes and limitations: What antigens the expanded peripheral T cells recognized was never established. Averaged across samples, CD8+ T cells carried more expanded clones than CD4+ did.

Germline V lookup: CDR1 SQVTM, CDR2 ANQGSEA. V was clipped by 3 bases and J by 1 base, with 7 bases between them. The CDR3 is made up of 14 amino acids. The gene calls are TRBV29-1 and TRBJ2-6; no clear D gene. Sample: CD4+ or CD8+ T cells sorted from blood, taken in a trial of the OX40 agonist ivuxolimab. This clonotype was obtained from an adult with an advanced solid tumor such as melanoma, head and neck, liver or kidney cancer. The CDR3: CSVETGSGANVLTF. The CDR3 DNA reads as TGCAGCGTTGAGACCGGGTCTGGGGCCAACGTCCTGACTTTC. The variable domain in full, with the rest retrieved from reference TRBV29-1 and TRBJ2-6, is SAVISQKPSRDICQRGTSLTIQCQVDSQVTMMFWYRQQPGQSLTLIATANQGSEATYESGFVIDKFPISRPNLTFSTLTVSNMSPEDSSIYLCSVETGSGANVLTFGAGSRLTVL.